The sequence of this TCR beta chain was determined in a study of T cells in Graves' hyperthyroidism and ophthalmopathy. Study context: Any treatment followed the collection of peripheral blood at initial diagnosis.

This clonotype has at least ten counts. No antigen is known for it. RNA transcripts were the template for amplifying TCR beta CDR3 regions. First-round RT-PCR with HTBI primers amplified the TCR CDR3 region. TCRdb fed the multiplex PCR reads into MiXCR, producing one record per CDR3 protein. The sample shows around 270,000 distinct CDR3 sequences, about 19% of them seen only once. Source material for PBMCs was over 8 ml fresh peripheral blood. Trimming removed 5 bases from V and 4 bases from J; junction bases left unmatched: 10. The CDR3 contains 15 residues. Looked up from germline, CDR1 is MDHEN and CDR2 is SYDVKM. Points from the study as a whole: Blood also held most thyroid clonotypes expanded beyond 0.001.

This chain joins TRBV28 and TRBJ2-5; the match to TRBD1 covers 7 bases. The sample was blood. This TCR derives from a middle-aged man with Graves' ophthalmopathy. The CDR3: CASSQLTGPGETQYF. The CDR3 DNA reads as TGTGCCAGCAGTCAGCTGACAGGGCCCGGAGAGACCCAGTACTTC.